A selection of T cell receptor beta chains follows, all from one sample in a study of shared clonotypes between healthy human individuals. Produced via immunoSEQ multiplex PCR; TCRdb's table is partial and in-frame only. The sample lists about 820,000 clones; 92% were seen once. The sample taken for sequencing was naive CD8+ T cells sorted from blood. The receptors stem from a young man in good health. The CDR3 runs from the conserved cysteine through the conserved F or W. The D gene is left open where the match is weak. Size is omitted from some rows. Given values are once, few, many or a class for expanded clones.

d_gene: -; abundance: -; len: 15; v_gene: TRBV4-1; j_gene: TRBJ2-7; CDR3aa: CASSQQGSPYYEQYF; CDR3nt: TGCGCCAGCAGCCAACAGGGGTCACCTTACTACGAGCAGTACTTC
d_gene: -; abundance: once; len: 15; v_gene: TRBV25-1; j_gene: TRBJ1-2; CDR3aa: CASSDNGAPVYGYTF; CDR3nt: TGTGCCAGCAGTGATAATGGGGCGCCGGTCTATGGCTACACCTTC
d_gene: -; abundance: -; len: 18; v_gene: TRBV28; j_gene: TRBJ1-5; CDR3aa: CASSFLGGRYTGNQPQHF; CDR3nt: TGTGCCAGCAGTTTCCTGGGAGGGAGGTATACTGGCAATCAGCCCCAGCATTTT
d_gene: TRBD2; abundance: -; len: 16; v_gene: TRBV5-1; j_gene: TRBJ2-1; CDR3aa: CASSLGGTSGSNEQFF; CDR3nt: TGCGCCAGCAGCTTGGGCGGGACTAGCGGGAGCAATGAGCAGTTCTTC
d_gene: -; abundance: -; len: 11; v_gene: TRBV29-1; j_gene: TRBJ2-5; CDR3aa: CSVYRQETQYF; CDR3nt: TGCAGCGTTTACCGCCAAGAGACCCAGTACTTC
d_gene: TRBD1; abundance: -; len: 15; v_gene: TRBV5-1; j_gene: TRBJ2-1; CDR3aa: CASSLQGYNFHEQFF; CDR3nt: TGCGCCAGCAGCTTACAGGGGTATAATTTCCATGAGCAGTTCTTC
d_gene: -; abundance: -; len: 17; v_gene: TRBV19; j_gene: TRBJ2-2; CDR3aa: CASSIYLIAVNTGELFF; CDR3nt: TGTGCCAGTAGTATCTACTTAATAGCTGTGAACACCGGGGAGCTGTTTTTT
d_gene: -; abundance: -; len: 13; v_gene: TRBV7-9; j_gene: TRBJ2-5; CDR3aa: CASSAQNQETQYF; CDR3nt: TGTGCCAGCAGCGCCCAAAACCAAGAGACCCAGTACTTC
d_gene: -; abundance: -; len: 15; v_gene: TRBV6-6; j_gene: TRBJ1-1; CDR3aa: CASSYTRERDTEAFF; CDR3nt: TGTGCCAGCAGTTACACCAGGGAGAGGGACACTGAAGCTTTCTTT
d_gene: -; abundance: -; len: 14; v_gene: TRBV6-5; j_gene: TRBJ2-1; CDR3aa: CASSYGGPYNEQFF; CDR3nt: TGTGCCAGCAGTTACGGCGGCCCCTACAATGAGCAGTTCTTC
d_gene: TRBD1; abundance: -; len: 15; v_gene: TRBV18; j_gene: TRBJ2-3; CDR3aa: CASSQTGGLADTQYF; CDR3nt: TGTGCCAGCTCTCAGACAGGGGGCCTCGCAGATACGCAGTATTTT
d_gene: TRBD1; abundance: -; len: 15; v_gene: TRBV28; j_gene: TRBJ1-4; CDR3aa: CASSSRTGRGEKLFF; CDR3nt: TGTGCCAGCAGTTCTCGGACAGGGCGGGGTGAAAAACTGTTTTTT
d_gene: TRBD2; abundance: -; len: 19; v_gene: TRBV15; j_gene: TRBJ2-7; CDR3aa: CATSGIGRLAGGKSYEQYF; CDR3nt: TGTGCCACCAGCGGAATAGGTCGACTAGCGGGAGGAAAGTCCTACGAGCAGTACTTC
d_gene: TRBD1; abundance: -; len: 14; v_gene: TRBV11-2; j_gene: TRBJ2-7; CDR3aa: CASSRDRGAYEQYF; CDR3nt: TGTGCCAGCAGCCGGGACAGGGGGGCTTACGAGCAGTACTTC
d_gene: -; abundance: -; len: 12; v_gene: TRBV2; j_gene: TRBJ2-7; CDR3aa: CASEGLSYEQYF; CDR3nt: TGTGCCAGCGAGGGGCTTTCCTACGAGCAGTACTTC
d_gene: -; abundance: -; len: 16; v_gene: TRBV21-1; j_gene: TRBJ2-7; CDR3aa: CASSKEGRGASYEQYF; CDR3nt: TGTGCCAGCAGCAAAGAAGGCAGGGGAGCGTCCTACGAGCAGTACTTC
d_gene: -; abundance: -; len: 16; v_gene: TRBV5-5; j_gene: TRBJ2-7; CDR3aa: CASTDQPATGSYEQYF; CDR3nt: TGTGCCAGCACCGATCAACCAGCGACTGGGTCCTACGAGCAGTACTTC
d_gene: -; abundance: once; len: 12; v_gene: TRBV28; j_gene: TRBJ2-7; CDR3aa: CASTEHSYEQYF; CDR3nt: TGTGCCAGCACGGAACACTCCTACGAGCAGTACTTC
d_gene: -; abundance: -; len: 19; v_gene: TRBV7-9; j_gene: TRBJ2-5; CDR3aa: CASSLAVLIAETIGETQYF; CDR3nt: TGTGCCAGCAGCTTAGCGGTCTTGATAGCGGAGACTATTGGAGAGACCCAGTACTTC
d_gene: TRBD2; abundance: -; len: 15; v_gene: TRBV11-3; j_gene: TRBJ2-2; CDR3aa: CASSQRDGNTGELFF; CDR3nt: TGTGCCAGCAGCCAGCGGGACGGCAACACCGGGGAGCTGTTTTTT
d_gene: -; abundance: -; len: 13; v_gene: TRBV9; j_gene: TRBJ2-2; CDR3aa: CASTRENTGELFF; CDR3nt: TGTGCCAGCACGCGGGAAAACACCGGGGAGCTGTTTTTT
d_gene: TRBD2; abundance: once; len: 16; v_gene: TRBV27; j_gene: TRBJ2-1; CDR3aa: CASRQREREDRNEQFF; CDR3nt: TGTGCCAGCAGACAACGTGAGCGGGAGGATCGGAATGAGCAGTTCTTC